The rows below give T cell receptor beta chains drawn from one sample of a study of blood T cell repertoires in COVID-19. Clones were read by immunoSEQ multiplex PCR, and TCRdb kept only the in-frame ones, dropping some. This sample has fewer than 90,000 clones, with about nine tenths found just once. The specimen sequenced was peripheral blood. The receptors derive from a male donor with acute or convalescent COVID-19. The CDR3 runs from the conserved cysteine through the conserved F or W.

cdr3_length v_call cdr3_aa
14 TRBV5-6 CASSNIEETRGAFF
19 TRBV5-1 CASSANPQGTGGMNTEAFF
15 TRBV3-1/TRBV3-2 CASSQDWGGRETQYF
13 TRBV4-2 CASSQEGGYEQYF
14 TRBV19 CASSNLPTNSPLHF
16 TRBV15 CATSRGTSGDYNEQFF
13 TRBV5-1 CASSSTGGYGYTF
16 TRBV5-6 CASREQGTDLPYEQYF
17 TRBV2 CASRKGQSGTGTYEQYF
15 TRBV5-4 CASSLTGTGTGELFF
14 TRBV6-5 CASSPQGQVYEQYF
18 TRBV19 CASSIGDREAYSNQPQHF
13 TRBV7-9 CASSFDRGTEAFF
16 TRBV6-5 CASSYSGRPRSSPLHF
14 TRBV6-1 CASSDGGSWSPLHF
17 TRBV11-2 CASSYKTGGPSYNEQFF
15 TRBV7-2 CASSLKTGDNQPQHF
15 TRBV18 CASSPGQGIGSPLHF
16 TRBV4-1 CASSQVGTGGDYGYTF
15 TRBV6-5 CASSYDLSTDYGYTF
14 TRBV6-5 CASGRADRGTEAFF
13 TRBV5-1 CASSLVQGAEAFF
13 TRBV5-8 CASTGDRSYEQYF
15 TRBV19 CATTRQGQNNQPQHF
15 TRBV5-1 CASSLEGSRAYEQYF
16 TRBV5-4 CASSFRDRLLNYGYTF
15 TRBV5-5 CASSLSEGAVGELFF
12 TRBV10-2 CASSSSTDTQYF
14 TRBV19 CAIGGGARTGELFF
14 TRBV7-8 CASSLDRGDTEAFF
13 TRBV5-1 CASSFQVAYEQYF